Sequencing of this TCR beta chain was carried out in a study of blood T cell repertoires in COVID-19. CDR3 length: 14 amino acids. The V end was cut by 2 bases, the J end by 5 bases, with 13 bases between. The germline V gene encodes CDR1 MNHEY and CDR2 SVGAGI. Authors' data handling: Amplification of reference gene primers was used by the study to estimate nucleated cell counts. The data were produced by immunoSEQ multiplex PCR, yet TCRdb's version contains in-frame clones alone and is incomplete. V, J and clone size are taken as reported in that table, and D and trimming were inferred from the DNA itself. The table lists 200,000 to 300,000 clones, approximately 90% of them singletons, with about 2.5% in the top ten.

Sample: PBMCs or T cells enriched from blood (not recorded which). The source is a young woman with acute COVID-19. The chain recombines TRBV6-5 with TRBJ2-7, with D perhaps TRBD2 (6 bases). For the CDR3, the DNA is TGTGCCAGCAGTTACCTGGGGGAGGAAGACGAGCAGTACTTC. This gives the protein CASSYLGEEDEQYF.